This is a list of T cell receptor beta chains from one sample in a study of shared clonotypes between healthy human individuals. The assay was immunoSEQ multiplex PCR, and TCRdb's table has in-frame clones only and misses some. The top ten clones hold more than 1.5% of a sample with about 2.1 million clones, around 93% of them seen once. Sequencing was carried out using naive CD8+ T cells from PBMCs. The receptors come from a man aged 18 to 35 in good health. Some clones in this sample may be carry-over from other donors' samples. Both conserved end residues are part of each CDR3. Fields, in order: V gene, CDR3 protein.

>TRBV15
CATSRAPMPMQYF
>TRBV2
CASSERGGTYNEQFF
>TRBV7-9
CASSLEYYEQYF
>TRBV5-1
CASSGQGQGGETQYF
>TRBV5-1
CASSPERGWSTGELFF
>TRBV9
CASSPMGTALETQYF
>TRBV19
CASSIGSTEAFF
>TRBV7-6
CASSLGGGTYEQYF
>TRBV10-1
CASSGAKEAFF
>TRBV11-1
CASSLTAGGGTEAFF
>TRBV6-1
CASTPGGSVQPQHF
>TRBV2
CASSEAGGSYNEQFF
>TRBV15
CATSRDGREWDEQFF
>TRBV9
CASSGAGRLETQYF
>TRBV27
CASRTLAETPYEQYF
>TRBV5-8
CASSPPRWAEAFF
>TRBV7-2
CASSPHSLAGEAYEQYF
>TRBV7-9
CASSLSSQNPVYGYTF
>TRBV14
CASSPQGAWVSDEQYF
>TRBV7-6
CASSLVANEQFF
>TRBV4-3
CASSQVLAGEGGDEQYF
>TRBV28
CASSRGRAAYQETQYF
>TRBV7-5
CARSPSSGRGSSDTQYF
>TRBV19
CASSRDRANYGYTF
>TRBV25-1
CASSGMVWGEVNNYGYTF
>TRBV9
CASSSSRRGSPSYEQYF
>TRBV7-9
CASTLTGFEQYF
>TRBV11-3
CASSPNRDGLEQYF
>TRBV10-3
CAISESRKLGGNEQFF
>TRBV29-1
CSLTGANTEAFF
>TRBV5-1
CASRATVAEQYF
>TRBV9
CASSVVGGYSGANVLTF
>TRBV7-9
CASSLVGQGNQPQHF
>TRBV29-1
CSVGSGGLAEQYF
>TRBV27
CASSNGAGYEQYF
>TRBV27
CASSSSGLAGEVF
>TRBV5-5
CASSFVQEQFF
>TRBV27
CASSLYNEQFF
>TRBV27
CASSYETGAYEQYF
>TRBV28
CASSSDRKRIQPQHF
>TRBV7-8
CASSGVASAYYEQYF
>TRBV28
CASSVKPYRGAQSYEQYF
>TRBV29-1
CSAGQGFWYGYTF
>TRBV19
CASRGQGTPTAVYEQYF
>TRBV4-1
CASSQDWQGGSLYSNQPQHF
>TRBV29-1
CSVNRQGAYEQYF
>TRBV21-1
CASSKPRGLSGCIQYF
>TRBV7-2
CASSPRPGELFF
>TRBV6-1
CASSDWPFGNTIYF
>TRBV27
CASSFSGTSGETQYF
>TRBV11-2
CASSLASLTEAFF
>TRBV6-4
CASSDRAGEQFF
>TRBV27
CASKVYSGHGVGEQYF
>TRBV29-1
CSVETSGTSYEQYF
>TRBV6-5
CASSYSHEGQPQHF
>TRBV30
CAWSIDRGSEAFF
>TRBV7-9
CASSLGQGNYGYTF
>TRBV7-8
CASSPTGGWDDDPEAFF
>TRBV7-6
CASSRRFGFQETQYF
>TRBV28
CASQNLIGVRVYEQYF